These 7 T cell receptor beta chains were sequenced from one sample in a study of blood T cell repertoires in COVID-19. Generated by immunoSEQ multiplex PCR, the TCRdb table keeps only in-frame clones and is missing some. The sample lists around 190,000 clones, nearly 90% occurring once. Sequenced input: peripheral blood. These receptors were collected from a man aged 50 to 59 with COVID-19, enrolled during active disease.

The chain has TRBV15 and TRBJ2-1; 11 bases match TRBD2. Germline values: CDR1 LNHNV, CDR2 YYDKDF (reference sequence). CDR3 length equals 15 residues. V trimming: 5 bases; J trimming: 4 bases; junction bases outside the gene matches: 4. The CDR3 spells CATSGGLADYNEQFF. CDR3 DNA sequence: TGTGCCACCAGCGGGGGACTAGCGGATTACAATGAGCAGTTCTTC.

The CDR3 DNA reads TGTGCCAGCAGCTGGGCCAGGGGGCGTAAGAATGAAGCTTTCTTT. Translated: CASSWARGRKNEAFF. V usage is TRBV7-2 and J usage is TRBJ1-1, with TRBD1 matching 8 bases. The V gene's germline CDR1 is SGHTA and CDR2 FQGNSA. With V trimmed by 4 bases and J by 7 bases, 11 bases remained unmatched. The CDR3 is 15 residues long.

The genes are TRBV15 and TRBJ2-7; 7 nucleotides line up with TRBD2. CDR3 length: 15 residues. The trim removed 1 base at V and 2 bases at J, leaving 5 bases unmatched. CDR1 and CDR2 (germline): LNHNV, YYDKDF (reference sequence). The CDR3 protein is CATSRAGGTAYEQYF. CDR3 bases: TGTGCCACCAGCAGAGCCGGGGGGACTGCCTACGAGCAGTACTTC.

This sequence joins TRBV28 and TRBJ2-7; D is possibly TRBD2 (7 bases). The CDR3 runs 14 residues. Trimming pared 4 bases from V and 3 bases from J, leaving 13 bases between. In germline, CDR1 is MDHEN, CDR2 SYDVKM. DNA of the CDR3: TGTGCCAGCAGTTGGGGTAGGGGGGGCTACGAGCAGTACTTC. Translated, it gives CASSWGRGGYEQYF.

In the case of this clone: This same CDR3 is encoded by further DNA sequences in the sample. This chain links TRBV9 with TRBJ1-2; no reliable D call. Trimming removed 3 bases from V and 2 bases from J, with 2 bases in between. The germline gives CDR1 SGDLS, CDR2 YYNGEE. The CDR3 runs to 11 residues. Written as DNA, the CDR3 is TGTGCCAGCAGCGCGAACTATGGCTACACCTTC. Protein product: CASSANYGYTF.

The genes are TRBV15 and TRBJ1-1; the D gene is possibly TRBD1 (6 bases). The CDR3 totals 15 residues. Trimming cost V 5 bases and J 1 base, with 14 bases left between them. Germline lookup yields CDR1 LNHNV and CDR2 YYDKDF (reference sequence). Here the CDR3 DNA reads TGTGCCACCAGCCGCACTAAGACAGGGAACACTGAAGCTTTCTTT. Translating gives CATSRTKTGNTEAFF.

The chain joins TRBV5-1 to TRBJ1-6; D possibly corresponds to TRBD1 (5 bases). Between the trimmed V and J ends, which lost 1 base and 8 bases, there was a span of 16 bases. The CDR3 is made up of 16 amino acids. Germline-derived CDR1 and CDR2 are SGHRS and YFSETQ. This CDR3 reads CASSLFPPRDDSPLHF. In DNA form, the CDR3 reads TGCGCCAGCAGCTTGTTTCCACCCAGGGATGATTCACCCCTCCACTTT.